These 16 T cell receptor beta chains originate from one sample sequenced in a study of CD8+ T cells in alopecia areata. Extracted RNA was reverse transcribed into cDNA, the sequencing template. Sequenced by immunoSEQ multiplex PCR; TCRdb stores in-frame clones only, minus some. The sample shows roughly 120,000 clones, no singletons; the ten largest hold less than 20%. Sequencing input: lesional skin. The source is a C3H/HeJ mouse with alopecia areata. These mice share the MHC haplotype H2-k.

This clone was seen more than once but under ten times. The genes and germline here are from mouse. The observed sequence ends 4 residues before the CDR3 terminus, with the missing tail filled in from the germline J gene. This chain links TRBV31 with TRBJ1-4; 9 bases fit TRBD1. There are 13 residues in the CDR3. The germline CDR1 and CDR2 sequences are GKSSPN and SITVG. J lost 5 bases, V lost 5 bases, and 3 bases had no gene match. CDR3 residues: CAWDRGENERLFF. The sequenced CDR3 bases are TGTGCCTGGGACAGGGGGGAAAACGAA.

This clone showed up just a few times. Here the gene names and germline are mouse. Read data end 4 residues before the CDR3 end; the end is taken from the germline J gene. The chain has TRBV17 and TRBJ2-7; 8 nucleotides match TRBD2. Per the germline V gene, CDR1 is MNHDT and CDR2 is YYDKIL. The CDR3 runs to 15 residues. V lost 6 bases and J lost 0; bases outside the gene matches: 7. The CDR3 sequence is CASSPRLGSSYEQYF. The sequenced CDR3 bases are TGTGCTAGCAGCCCTCGACTGGGGAGCTCCTAT.

Points on this clone: The gene symbols are mouse symbols. Coverage ceases 4 residues before the CDR3 finishes, and the germline J gene fills in the end. The chain uses TRBV19 and TRBJ2-3; 9 positions match TRBD2. After removal of 5 bases from V and 3 bases from J, the junction contained 10 bases not matched to a gene. The CDR3 covers 16 residues. The germline gives CDR1 FNHDT, CDR2 SITEND (reference sequence). CDR3 amino acids: CASRPLGGRGAETLYF. Partial CDR3 DNA: TGTGCCAGCAGGCCTTTGGGGGGGCGCGGGGCAGAA.

This clone occurred a few times. The gene names here belong to mouse. Read sequence stops 4 residues before the CDR3 end, and the germline J gene provides the missing end. The chain uses TRBV1 and TRBJ2-1; 8 bases match TRBD1. Germline V gene lookup returns CDR1 NSQYPW and CDR2 LRSPGD (reference sequence). Trimming removed 1 base from V and 6 bases from J; junction bases left unmatched: 11. The CDR3 totals 17 residues. The CDR3 loop is CTCSAGNFGQGGAEQFF. The DNA read from the CDR3 is TGCACCTGCAGTGCAGGCAACTTCGGACAGGGTGGTGCT.

Remarks on this clone: All gene names here are mouse names. Read sequence stops 4 residues before the CDR3 end, and the germline J gene provides the missing end. J is TRBJ2-3 and V is TRBV13-2; perhaps TRBD1 as D (6 bases). The germline V and J ends were trimmed by 0 bases and 1 base, with 12 bases remaining between them. The CDR3 is made up of 16 amino acids. Germline V gene sequence: CDR1 NNHNN, CDR2 SYGAGS (reference sequence). CDR3 bases read: TGTGCCAGCGGTGATGAAAGGGGGTGGGGTGCAGAA. Amino acid sequence: CASGDERGWGAE. The CDR3 in its entirety is CASGDERGWGAETLYF.

On this clone: At residue 15, TCRdb's protein is not the same as the translated DNA, so the protein here was read from the DNA. Gene names and germline match the mouse. With the read ending 3 residues before the CDR3 end, the germline J gene is used to fill in that end. The chain recombines TRBV1 with TRBJ1-6, with 10 bases fitting TRBD1. TRBJ1-6 has ORF status, its function being uncertain. J lost 9 bases, V lost 0 bases, and 11 bases had no gene match. The germline V gene encodes CDR1 NSQYPW and CDR2 LRSPGD (reference sequence). CDR3 size: 18 residues. The part of the CDR3 DNA that was read is TGCACCTGCAGTGCAGATCTCCCGGGACAGGGGAGGGGTTCGCCC. Protein: CTCSADLPGQGRGSP. The CDR3 in its entirety is CTCSADLPGQGRGSPLYF.

This clone was seen a few times. The gene names given are mouse names. The CDR3 end falls 4 residues outside the read, so it is completed with the germline J gene. V usage is TRBV12-1 and J usage is TRBJ2-7, with D unclear. V was clipped by 3 bases and J by 2 bases, with 7 bases between them. CDR3 length: 12 amino acids. In germline, CDR1 is SGHSN, CDR2 HYEKVE. CDR3 amino acids: CASSETPYEQYF. The covered CDR3 bases are TGTGCCAGCTCTGAGACACCCTAT.

As concerns this clone: A much more abundant neighbour one base away suggests this may be a read error. These gene names are mouse names. The read ends 4 residues early relative to the CDR3; the germline J gene fills the gap. This rearrangement joins TRBV14 to TRBJ2-7; 11 nucleotides match TRBD1. The CDR3 is 13 residues long. From germline, CDR1 is SGHDT and CDR2 FRDEAV. CDR3 protein: CASTGTGGYEQYF. The CDR3 bases that were read are TGTGCCAGCACCGGGACAGGGGGGTAT.

With regard to this clone: Gene names follow the mouse nomenclature. The read ends 4 residues shy of where the CDR3 ends; the end is completed using the germline J gene. The rearrangement joins TRBV13-3 to TRBJ1-2; tentative D call: TRBD1 (6 bases). The V gene's germline CDR1 is NNHDY and CDR2 SYVADS. Trimming pared 2 bases from V and 4 bases from J, leaving 12 bases between. The CDR3 is 14 residues long. CDR3 DNA, as far as it was read: TGTGCCAGCAGTGACCCAGGGGCAGGCTCC. It codes for CASSDPGAGS. The entire CDR3 reads CASSDPGAGSDYTF.

This clone was observed a few times. Gene names and germline refer to mouse. The CDR3 goes on 4 residues after the read ends, and that part is filled in from the germline J gene. The V call is TRBV13-3, the J call TRBJ2-7, with 13 bases matching TRBD2. The CDR3 loop spans 16 amino acids. Germline CDR1 is NNHDY and CDR2 is SYVADS. The part of the CDR3 DNA that was read is TGTGCCAGCAGTGATGCAAGCGGGACTGGGGGGGAT. Its translation is CASSDASGTGGD. The whole CDR3 sequence reads CASSDASGTGGDEQYF.

A note on this clone: Mouse gene names apply. The read is 4 residues too short to cover the CDR3 end, so that end is filled in from the germline J gene. The chain uses TRBV13-3 and TRBJ2-2, with TRBD1 matching over 9 bases. CDR3 size: 16 residues. After removal of 5 bases from V and 1 base from J, the junction contained 6 bases not matched to a gene. The V gene's germline CDR1 is NNHDY and CDR2 SYVADS. The DNA read from the CDR3 is TGTGCCAGCAGCCCGGACAGGGGAGGAAACACCGGG. This sequence encodes CASSPDRGGNTG. The entire CDR3 protein reads CASSPDRGGNTGQLYF.

On this clone: The genes are named according to mouse. Read sequence stops 4 residues before the CDR3 end, and the germline J gene provides the missing end. The chain recombines TRBV13-1 with TRBJ2-4; tentative D call: TRBD1 (6 bases). Trimming cost V 0 bases and J 2 bases, with 7 bases left between them. Germline CDR1 NSHNY, CDR2 SYGAGN. CDR3 length: 14 residues. Incomplete CDR3 DNA: TGTGCCAGCAGTGATGGGGACAATCAAAAC. As protein: CASSDGDNQN. The entire CDR3 sequence reads CASSDGDNQNTLYF.

A note on this clone: The genes are named according to mouse. The CDR3 bases that were read are TGTGCCAGCAGTGATGCAAGGCAGGGTGGTGCT. Amino acid sequence: CASSDARQGGA. The complete CDR3 sequence is CASSDARQGGAEQFF. The rearrangement joins TRBV13-3 to TRBJ2-1, with a tentative D call TRBD1 (5 bases). The CDR3 end lies 4 residues beyond the end of the read and is filled in from the germline J gene. Germline V CDR1 and CDR2: NNHDY, SYVADS. V lost 0 bases, J lost 6 bases, and 13 bases lay in between. The CDR3 is made up of 15 amino acids.

The table lists this clone with a few counts. Mouse gene names and germline throughout. The CDR3 loop reads CASSTQEGTEVFF. CDR3 DNA (partial): TGTGCCAGCAGTACACAGGAAGGCACA. The rearrangement uses TRBV19 and TRBJ1-1; TRBD1 is a possible D gene (5 bases). The observed sequence ends 4 residues before the CDR3 terminus, with the missing tail filled in from the germline J gene. The CDR3 spans 13 residues. Germline loops: CDR1 FNHDT, CDR2 SITEND (reference sequence). Deletions cut 3 bases from V and 4 bases from J, with 10 bases between. The full variable domain, rest sourced from reference TRBV19 and TRBJ1-1, is GGIITQTPKFLIGQEGQKLTLKCQQNFNHDTMYWYRQDSGKGLRLIYYSITENDLQKGDLSEGYDASREKKSSFSLTVTSAQKNEMAVFLCASSTQEGTEVFFGKGTRLTVV.

For this clone: Gene names denote mouse genes. The read ends 4 residues shy of where the CDR3 ends; the end is completed using the germline J gene. The chain has TRBV13-3 and TRBJ2-7, with TRBD1 matching over 10 bases. The CDR3 contains 16 residues. Germline V lookup: CDR1 NNHDY, CDR2 SYVADS. CDR3 bases read: TGTGCCAGCAGTGAAACGACAGGGGGCGCTGAGGAT. It codes for CASSETTGGAED. The CDR3 reads in full as CASSETTGGAEDEQYF.

This clone was counted between two and nine times. Gene names refer to mouse genes. The sequenced fragment ends 4 residues before the CDR3 boundary, so the rest is inferred from the germline J gene. The chain is built from TRBV13-3 and TRBJ2-4; 9 nucleotides match TRBD1. The CDR3 is made up of 17 amino acids. Unmatched junction bases numbered 9, after V lost 3 bases and J lost 1 base. Germline loops: CDR1 NNHDY, CDR2 SYVADS. CDR3: CASSAPGQGRGQNTLYF. The DNA read from the CDR3 is TGTGCCAGCAGTGCCCCGGGACAGGGAAGAGGTCAAAAC.